A selection of T cell receptor beta chains follows, all from one sample in a study of blood T cell repertoires in COVID-19. The protocol was immunoSEQ multiplex PCR, while the TCRdb copy is restricted to in-frame clones and leaves out a portion. This repertoire shows approximately 84,000 clones, roughly 83% found once; its top ten account for roughly an eighth. The sample was peripheral blood. All receptors derive from a human donor in a cohort sampled during active COVID-19. CDR3s include the opening cysteine and the closing phenylalanine or tryptophan. D genes are given only for firm matches. Clone size, where shown, is once, few, many, or a class for clones that have expanded.

j_call,d_call,clone_size,v_call,cdr3_nt,cdr3_aa
TRBJ1-2,-,-,TRBV11-2,TGTGCCAGCAGCTTAACAGGGTACGGCTACACCTTC,CASSLTGYGYTF
TRBJ2-3,-,-,TRBV19,TGTGCCAGTAGGAGCACTGGAGATACGCAGTATTTT,CASRSTGDTQYF
TRBJ2-7,TRBD2,-,TRBV11-1,TGTGCCAGCAGCTACCCAGCCTCGGGGGGAACCTACGAGCAGTACTTC,CASSYPASGGTYEQYF
TRBJ1-2,TRBD1,-,TRBV6-5,TGTGCCAGCAGTTACTCGGACAGGGTGGATGGCTACACCTTC,CASSYSDRVDGYTF
TRBJ1-1,TRBD1,-,TRBV30,TGTGCCTGGGTACCAAACCGGACAGGGAACACTGAAGCTTTCTTT,CAWVPNRTGNTEAFF
TRBJ1-4,-,once,TRBV27,TGTGCCAGCAGGCCCCCGGACAGTAATGAAAAACTGTTTTTT,CASRPPDSNEKLFF
TRBJ1-6,-,-,TRBV4-3,TGCGCCAGCAGCCAAGAGGGGCTCAGGGGACATTCACCCCTCCACTTT,CASSQEGLRGHSPLHF
TRBJ1-1,-,-,TRBV27,TGTGCCAGCAGTTCGCAGACAACTTATCGAAGACAGGACACTGAAGCTTTCTTT,CASSSQTTYRRQDTEAFF
TRBJ2-5,TRBD2,-,TRBV30,TGTGCTAGCGGGGGTGGGGAGACCCAGTACTTC,CASGGGETQYF
TRBJ1-1,TRBD1,once,TRBV5-1,TGCGCCAGCAGCGCCGGGACAGGGGGTACTGAAGCTTTCTTT,CASSAGTGGTEAFF
TRBJ2-7,TRBD2,-,TRBV5-4,TGTGCCAGCAGCGTTGCAGGACTAGCGGGAGGTTACTTC,CASSVAGLAGGYF
TRBJ2-2,-,-,TRBV9,TGTGCCAGCAGCGTAGAACCTCGGAGCACCGGGGAGCTGTTTTTT,CASSVEPRSTGELFF
TRBJ2-7,-,-,TRBV10-2,TGCGCCAGCATGCAGGGGCGAAAAGGGTCCTACGAGCAGTACTTC,CASMQGRKGSYEQYF
TRBJ2-1,TRBD2,-,TRBV29-1,TGCAGCGTCCTTGGTAGCGGGGGTTACAATGAGCAGTTCTTC,CSVLGSGGYNEQFF
TRBJ1-2,-,-,TRBV1,TGCACCAGCAGCCAAGATATTGCAGGGCGAGGCACCTTC,CTSSQDIAGRGTF
TRBJ2-7,TRBD1,few,TRBV6-2/TRBV6-3,TGTGCCAGCAGCAATCATGGGACAGGGAGGGGTTCTGTCCACGAGCAGTACTTC,CASSNHGTGRGSVHEQYF
TRBJ2-5,TRBD1,few,TRBV6-1,TGTGCCAGCAGTGAATGGGACAGGCCGGGAGAGACCCAGTACTTC,CASSEWDRPGETQYF
TRBJ2-7,-,-,TRBV19,TGTGCCAGTAGTATTTTGGTCGGAGGGAACGAGCAGTACTTC,CASSILVGGNEQYF
TRBJ1-1,-,-,TRBV6-5,TGTGCCAGCAGCGGCCTCCCGGGGTCGGGAGCTTTCTTT,CASSGLPGSGAFF
TRBJ1-4,-,-,TRBV19,TGTGCCAGTACCTCAGGAGAAGGACTTGAAAAACTGTTTTTT,CASTSGEGLEKLFF
TRBJ1-3,-,-,TRBV11-2,TGTGCCAGCAGCTTACTACAGGGAACAGGAAACACCATATATTTT,CASSLLQGTGNTIYF
TRBJ2-7,-,-,TRBV10-3,TGTGCCAGTAGCTCTGGGGCAAACTACGAGCAGTACTTC,CASSSGANYEQYF
TRBJ2-1,TRBD2,-,TRBV3-1/TRBV3-2,TGTGCCAGCAGCCCCCGTACTAGCGGCTACAATGAGCAGTTCTTC,CASSPRTSGYNEQFF
TRBJ2-7,TRBD1,-,TRBV18,TGTGCCAGCTCACCAGGCAGGGGGTCCTACGAGCAGTACTTC,CASSPGRGSYEQYF